A single sample gave rise to the 5 T cell receptor beta chains below, sequenced in a study of CD8+ T cells in alopecia areata. Reverse transcription of extracted RNA yielded cDNA, which provided the sequencing template. Sequencing was performed with immunoSEQ multiplex PCR; in TCRdb, only in-frame clones are kept and a portion is missing. This sample yields 200,000 or so clones, of which roughly 40% are seen a single time; 2% to 3% belongs to the top ten. Noted treatment: oral pan-JAK inhibitor, 5-10 mg twice daily. This material consisted of CD4+ T cells sorted from blood, taken at approximately week 37, from a patient treated with tofacitinib. These receptors came from a human donor with alopecia areata.

In the case of this clone: The sample contains more than one DNA sequence encoding this CDR3. This rearrangement joins TRBV15 to TRBJ2-5, with 10 nucleotides matching TRBD1. The V gene end was trimmed by 5 bases and the J gene end by 5 bases; junction bases not matched to a gene: 2. Per the germline V gene, CDR1 is LNHNV and CDR2 is YYDKDF (reference sequence). This CDR3 contains 13 residues. This chain's CDR3 is CATSRDRGETQYF. In DNA form, the CDR3 reads TGTGCCACCAGCCGGGACAGGGGCGAGACCCAGTACTTC. Filled out from reference TRBV15 and TRBJ2-5, the complete variable domain reads DAMVIQNPRYQVTQFGKPVTLSCSQTLNHNVMYWYQQKSSQAPKLLFHYYDKDFNNEADTPDNFQSRRPNTSFCFLDIRSPGLGDTAMYLCATSRDRGETQYFGPGTRLLVL.

Only one count was recorded for this clone. V gene TRBV10-3 combines with J gene TRBJ1-2; D perhaps matches TRBD1 (6 bases). The CDR3 has 15 residues. V shed 2 bases and J shed 6 bases, with 16 bases lying between them. The germline V gene encodes CDR1 ENHRY and CDR2 SYGVKD. The CDR3 sequence: CAISEPTKRGDGYTF. In DNA, the CDR3 is TGTGCCATCAGTGAGCCTACAAAAAGGGGGGATGGCTACACCTTC.

The chain joins TRBV18 to TRBJ2-1; 14 positions agree with TRBD2. The V and J ends lost 6 bases and 6 bases, in that order; junction bases with no gene match: 4. The CDR3 has 15 amino acids. The germline V gene has CDR1 KGHSH and CDR2 LQKENI. CDR3 protein: CASSGGLAGGNEQFF. For the CDR3, the DNA is TGTGCCAGCTCCGGCGGACTAGCGGGAGGCAATGAGCAGTTCTTC.

The rearrangement links TRBV29-1 to TRBJ2-1, with 9 bases that match TRBD1. V shed 2 bases and J 7 bases; nucleotides not matched to a gene: 12. This CDR3 region has 16 residues. Per germline, CDR1 SQVTM and CDR2 ANQGSEA. This CDR3 is CSVEMSSRDRANEQFF. The CDR3 nucleotides are TGCAGCGTTGAAATGAGCTCGCGGGACAGGGCTAATGAGCAGTTCTTC.

This clone was observed a few times. This sequence joins TRBV19 and TRBJ1-2, with 9 bases aligning to TRBD1. Germline V gives CDR1 LNHDA, CDR2 SQIVND (reference sequence). The CDR3 runs to 17 residues. Trimming at V came to 8 bases and at J to 6 bases, leaving 19 bases not matched to a gene. The CDR3 region has the DNA TGTGCCAGTCGCCATACCGGGACAGGGATATTGGTGAATGGCTACACCTTC. It encodes CASRHTGTGILVNGYTF.